A single T cell receptor beta chain is shown here with its context. Its antigen is currently unknown. V gave up 3 bases and J gave up 1 base, with 7 bases separating them. The CDR3 is 13 amino acids. The data were taken from a study of T cell responses to AZD1222 COVID-19 vaccine. Regarding the study as a whole: Spike-specific TCR depth and breadth grew after two AZD1222 doses. A mostly white British donor set with more females was recruited, and clonal diversity was possibly underestimated.

The repertoire was sequenced with immunoSEQ multiplex PCR; TCRdb's copy has only in-frame clones and lacks some. Of around 60,000 clones detected, about 87% appear once; the ten largest clones hold under 6.5%. The V call is TRBV12-3 or TRBV12-4, the J call TRBJ2-7; no definite D call. The sequences come from peripheral blood, collected on day 0 of AZD1222 vaccination. The sequence was obtained from an adult in good health. The CDR3: CASSFGRSYEQYF. The CDR3 bases are TGTGCCAGCAGTTTTGGCAGATCCTACGAGCAGTACTTC.